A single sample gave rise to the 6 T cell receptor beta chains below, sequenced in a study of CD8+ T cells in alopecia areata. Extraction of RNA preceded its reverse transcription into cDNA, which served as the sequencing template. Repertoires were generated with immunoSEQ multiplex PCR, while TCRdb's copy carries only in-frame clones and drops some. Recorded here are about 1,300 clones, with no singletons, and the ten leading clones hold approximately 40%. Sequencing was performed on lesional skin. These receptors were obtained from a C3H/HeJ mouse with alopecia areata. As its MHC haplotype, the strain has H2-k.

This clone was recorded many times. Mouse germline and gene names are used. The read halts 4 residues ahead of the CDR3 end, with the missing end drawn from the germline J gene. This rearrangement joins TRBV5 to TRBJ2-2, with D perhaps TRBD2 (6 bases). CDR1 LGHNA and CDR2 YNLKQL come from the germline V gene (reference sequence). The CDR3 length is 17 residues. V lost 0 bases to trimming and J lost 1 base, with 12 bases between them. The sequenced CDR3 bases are TGTGCCAGCAGCCAAGAAGCTGGGGCCTTAAACACCGGG. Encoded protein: CASSQEAGALNTG. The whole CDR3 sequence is CASSQEAGALNTGQLYF.

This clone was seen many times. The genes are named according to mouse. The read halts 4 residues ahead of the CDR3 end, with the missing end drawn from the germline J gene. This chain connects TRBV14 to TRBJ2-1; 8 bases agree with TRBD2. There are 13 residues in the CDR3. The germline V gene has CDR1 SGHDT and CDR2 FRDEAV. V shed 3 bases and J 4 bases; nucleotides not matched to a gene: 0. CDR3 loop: CASSYWGYAEQFF. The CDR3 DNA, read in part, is TGTGCCAGCAGTTACTGGGGGTATGCT.

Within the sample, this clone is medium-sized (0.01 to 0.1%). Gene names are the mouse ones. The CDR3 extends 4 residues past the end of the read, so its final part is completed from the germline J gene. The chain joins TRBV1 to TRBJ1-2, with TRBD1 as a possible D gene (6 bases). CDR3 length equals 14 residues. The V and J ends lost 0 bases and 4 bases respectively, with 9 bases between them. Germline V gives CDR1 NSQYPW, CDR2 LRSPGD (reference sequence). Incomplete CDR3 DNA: TGCACCTGCAGTGCAGATTGGGGGGCCTCC. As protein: CTCSADWGAS. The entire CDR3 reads CTCSADWGASDYTF.

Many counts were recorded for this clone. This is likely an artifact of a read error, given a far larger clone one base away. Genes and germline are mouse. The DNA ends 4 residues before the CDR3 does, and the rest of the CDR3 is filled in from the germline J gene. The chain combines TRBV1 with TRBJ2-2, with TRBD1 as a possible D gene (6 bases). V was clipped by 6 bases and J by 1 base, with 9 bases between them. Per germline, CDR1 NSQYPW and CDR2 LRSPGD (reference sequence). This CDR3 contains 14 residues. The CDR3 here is CTCSRQVNTGQLYF. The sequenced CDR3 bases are TGCACCTGCAGCAGACAGGTAAACACCGGG.

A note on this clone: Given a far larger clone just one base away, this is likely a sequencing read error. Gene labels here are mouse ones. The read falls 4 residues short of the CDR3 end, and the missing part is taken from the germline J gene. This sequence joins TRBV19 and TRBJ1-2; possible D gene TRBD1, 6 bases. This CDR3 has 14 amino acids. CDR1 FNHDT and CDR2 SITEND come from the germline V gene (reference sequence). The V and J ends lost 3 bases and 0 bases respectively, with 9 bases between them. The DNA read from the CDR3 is TGTGCCAGCAGTACGGACAGCGCAAACTCC. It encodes CASSTDSANS. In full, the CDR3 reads CASSTDSANSDYTF. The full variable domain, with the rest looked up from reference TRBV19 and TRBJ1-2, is GGIITQTPKFLIGQEGQKLTLKCQQNFNHDTMYWYRQDSGKGLRLIYYSITENDLQKGDLSEGYDASREKKSSFSLTVTSAQKNEMAVFLCASSTDSANSDYTFGSGTRLLVI.

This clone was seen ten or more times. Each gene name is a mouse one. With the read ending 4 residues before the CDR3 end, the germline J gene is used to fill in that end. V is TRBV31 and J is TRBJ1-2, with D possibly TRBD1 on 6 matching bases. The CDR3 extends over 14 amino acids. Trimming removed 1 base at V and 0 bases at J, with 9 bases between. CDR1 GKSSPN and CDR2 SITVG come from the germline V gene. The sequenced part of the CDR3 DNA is TGTGCCTGGAGTCGGGACAATGCAAACTCC. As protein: CAWSRDNANS. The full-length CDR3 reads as CAWSRDNANSDYTF.